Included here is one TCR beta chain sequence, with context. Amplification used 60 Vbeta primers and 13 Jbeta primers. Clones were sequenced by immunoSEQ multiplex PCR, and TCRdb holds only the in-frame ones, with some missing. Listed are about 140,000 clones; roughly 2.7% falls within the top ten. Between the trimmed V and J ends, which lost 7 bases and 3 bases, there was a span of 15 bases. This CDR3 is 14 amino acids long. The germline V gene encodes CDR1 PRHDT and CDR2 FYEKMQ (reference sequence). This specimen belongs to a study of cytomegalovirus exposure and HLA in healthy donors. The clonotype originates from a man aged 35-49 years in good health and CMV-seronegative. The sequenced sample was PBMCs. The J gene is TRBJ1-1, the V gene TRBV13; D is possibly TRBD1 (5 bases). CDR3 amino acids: CASNTGGGDTEAFF. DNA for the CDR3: TGTGCCAGCAACACCGGGGGAGGGGACACTGAAGCTTTCTTT.